The 14 T cell receptor beta chains in this list originate from one sample, sequenced in a study of cytomegalovirus exposure and HLA in healthy donors. The PCR employed 60 Vbeta primers together with 13 Jbeta primers. The data were produced by immunoSEQ multiplex PCR, yet TCRdb's version contains in-frame clones alone and is incomplete. Among about 82,000 clones listed, roughly 72% were seen once. Sequencing used PBMCs. All receptors derive from a woman aged 45-60 years in good health and CMV-seropositive.

This clone appeared a few times. The V call is TRBV4-1, the J call TRBJ2-3; D is perhaps TRBD2 (6 bases). Trimming took off 0 bases at V and 6 bases at J, with 16 bases between the two ends. The CDR3 runs to 16 residues. Germline values: CDR1 MGHRA, CDR2 YSYEKL. DNA for the CDR3: TGCGCCAGCAGCCAAGATTGGGCGGGAACAAGGGATACGCAGTATTTT. Protein: CASSQDWAGTRDTQYF.

The V gene is TRBV5-4, the J gene TRBJ2-7, with TRBD2 identical over 9 bases. This CDR3 spans 16 amino acids. Trimming removed 0 bases from V and 4 bases from J; junction bases left unmatched: 8. Germline V CDR1 and CDR2: SGHNT, YYREEE (reference sequence). CDR3 amino acids: CASSLASSGMGYEQYF. The CDR3 DNA is TGTGCCAGCAGCTTGGCCTCTAGCGGGATGGGGTACGAGCAGTACTTC.

The gene calls are TRBV7-9 and TRBJ2-7; TRBD1 matches 8 bases. This CDR3 comprises 13 residues. The germline V gene encodes CDR1 SEHNR and CDR2 FQNEAQ (reference sequence). J gave up 5 bases and V 7 bases, and 7 bases lay outside the gene matches. The CDR3 DNA is TGTGCCAGCACCAAGACAGGGGTTAACGAGCAGTACTTC. Translation gives CASTKTGVNEQYF.

This clone was counted ten times or more. This chain links TRBV6-5 with TRBJ2-1; 7 bases align to TRBD2. From germline, CDR1 is MNHEY and CDR2 SVGAGI. The CDR3 runs to 15 residues. Unmatched junction bases numbered 13, after V lost 4 bases and J lost 10 bases. CDR3 sequence (DNA): TGTGCCAGCAGTTCTGCGTCTAGCGGCCTTGTAGAGCAGTTCTTC. Protein product: CASSSASSGLVEQFF.

The chain carries TRBV7-2 and TRBJ2-2; D is uncertain. V was shortened by 6 bases and J by 6 bases, with 20 bases between the two germline ends. Germline CDR1 is SGHTA and CDR2 is FQGNSA. The CDR3 sequence is 16 residues long. The CDR3 DNA is TGTGCCAGCAGTCCGCCTGCGATTAACGTCGCCGGGGAGCTGTTTTTT. It yields the protein CASSPPAINVAGELFF.

This chain links TRBV28 with TRBJ2-5; D is uncertain. Germline assignment: CDR1 MDHEN and CDR2 SYDVKM. V lost 5 bases and J lost 7, with 8 bases in between. The CDR3 totals 11 residues. CDR3 sequence reads: CASSLRVTQYF. The CDR3 bases are TGTGCCAGCAGTCTCCGGGTGACCCAGTACTTC.

With respect to this clone: One junction end does not reproduce the germline sequence, and a read error may be involved. The rearrangement uses TRBV5-1 and TRBJ1-4, with D perhaps matching TRBD1 (6 bases). The germline gives CDR1 SGHRS, CDR2 YFSETQ. The CDR3 has 14 residues. CDR3 amino acids: CAGSLGGQNEKLFF. The CDR3 DNA follows: TGCGCCGGCAGCCTGGGTGGACAGAATGAAAAACTGTTTTTT.

This sequence joins TRBV6-5 and TRBJ2-7, with 9 bases matching TRBD1. Germline V lookup: CDR1 MNHEY, CDR2 SVGAGI. The V segment lost 6 bases and the J segment 4 bases; nucleotides outside the gene matches: 7. This CDR3 contains 14 residues. The CDR3 nucleotides are TGTGCCAGCAGGTACGGGACAGGGTATTACGAGCAGTACTTC. Amino acids: CASRYGTGYYEQYF.

In this sample, this clone turned up a few times. The V call is TRBV9, the J call TRBJ2-7; 7 bases map to TRBD1. V shed 3 bases and J 0 bases; nucleotides not matched to a gene: 3. The CDR3 extends over 14 amino acids. Germline values: CDR1 SGDLS, CDR2 YYNGEE. The CDR3 here is CASSGQGPSYEQYF. The CDR3, as DNA: TGTGCCAGCAGCGGACAGGGCCCCTCCTACGAGCAGTACTTC.

The V gene is TRBV4-1, the J gene TRBJ1-1; no reliable D call. Trimming stripped 0 bases from V and 3 bases from J, with 5 bases between. There are 13 residues in the CDR3. The germline CDR1 and CDR2 sequences are MGHRA and YSYEKL. For the CDR3, the DNA is TGCGCCAGCAGCCAAGACCCCGACACTGAAGCTTTCTTT. Translated, it gives CASSQDPDTEAFF.

This rearrangement joins TRBV5-1 to TRBJ1-2; a possible D gene is TRBD1 (5 bases). This CDR3 region has 13 residues. V gave up 2 bases and J gave up 5 bases, with 10 bases separating them. The germline gives CDR1 SGHRS, CDR2 YFSETQ. This chain's CDR3 is CASSLADSYGYTF. The CDR3 DNA sequence: TGCGCCAGCAGCTTAGCCGACAGTTATGGCTACACCTTC.

V is TRBV10-3 and J is TRBJ2-1; 11 nucleotides match TRBD1. Germline CDR1 reads ENHRY; CDR2 reads SYGVKD. CDR3 length equals 15 residues. J lost 3 bases, V lost 5 bases, and 3 bases had no gene match. CDR3 amino acids: CAISKGTGGYNEQFF. In DNA form, the CDR3 reads TGTGCCATCAGTAAAGGGACAGGGGGCTACAATGAGCAGTTCTTC.

The chain joins TRBV5-1 to TRBJ2-1; D might be TRBD1 (6 bases). The CDR3 consists of 15 residues. Germline CDR1 and CDR2: SGHRS and YFSETQ. Trimming removed 0 bases from V and 7 bases from J, with 14 bases in between. The CDR3 loop reads CASSLASGVGNEQFF. The CDR3 DNA reads as TGCGCCAGCAGCTTGGCATCAGGGGTTGGGAATGAGCAGTTCTTC.

The CDR3 DNA follows: TGTGCCAGCAGTGAACAACAGGGTCTCCATCAGCCCCAGCATTTT. Translation gives CASSEQQGLHQPQHF. The genes are TRBV2 and TRBJ1-5; D might be TRBD1 (6 bases). Germline values: CDR1 SNHLY, CDR2 FYNNEI. CDR3 length: 15 residues. Between the trimmed V and J ends, which lost 2 bases and 5 bases, there was a span of 13 bases.